A selection of T cell receptor beta chains follows, all from one sample in a study of identical twins. TCRdb ran MiXCR on the 5' RACE reads and lists one entry per CDR3 protein. Among some 760,000 distinct CDR3 sequences listed, 15% to 20% were seen once. The sample was also reused in another study, on T cells expressing NK-cell markers.

The sequencing sample was made of PBMCs. The receptors derive from a woman under 30 in good health. CDR3s include the opening cysteine and the closing phenylalanine or tryptophan. D genes are given only for firm matches. Rows may omit the clone size; those that give it use once, few, many or a size class.

TRBV6-2/TRBV6-3,TRBD2,TRBJ2-3,NA,CASSYLTSGDTQYF,TGTGCCAGCAGTTACCTGACTAGCGGAGATACGCAGTATTTT
TRBV29-1,TRBD2,TRBJ2-1,once,CSVNPETSASYNEQFF,TGCAGCGTTAATCCGGAGACTAGCGCCTCCTACAATGAGCAGTTCTTC
TRBV2,NA,TRBJ2-1,NA,CASSPMGLVYNEQFF,TGTGCCAGCAGTCCCATGGGGCTAGTTTACAATGAGCAGTTCTTC
TRBV12-3/TRBV12-4,NA,TRBJ2-1,few,CASSQKAQFF,TGTGCCAGCAGCCAAAAGGCGCAGTTCTTC
TRBV3-1,NA,TRBJ1-2,NA,CASSQEGLFGYTF,TGTGCCAGCAGCCAAGAGGGGTTATTTGGCTACACCTTC
TRBV10-3,TRBD1,TRBJ2-7,few,CAIRTDRGYEQYF,TGTGCCATCAGAACCGACAGGGGCTACGAGCAGTACTTC
TRBV20-1,NA,TRBJ2-5,few,CSASGQQETQYF,TGCAGTGCTAGTGGCCAACAAGAGACCCAGTACTTC
TRBV29-1,NA,TRBJ2-1,NA,CSWAGAYNEQFF,TGCAGCTGGGCAGGGGCCTACAATGAGCAGTTCTTC
TRBV30,NA,TRBJ1-2,NA,CAWSVGWSGYTF,TGTGCCTGGAGTGTAGGGTGGAGTGGCTACACCTTC
TRBV20-1,NA,TRBJ1-1,many,CSARQEMNTEAFF,TGCAGTGCTCGACAGGAAATGAACACTGAAGCTTTCTTT
TRBV5-1,TRBD2,TRBJ2-5,NA,CASRPAGGGETQYF,TGCGCCAGCAGGCCGGCGGGGGGAGGAGAGACCCAGTACTTC
TRBV20-1,TRBD1,TRBJ1-1,NA,CSARPGQGKEAFF,TGCAGTGCTAGACCGGGACAGGGTAAGGAAGCTTTCTTT
TRBV10-1,NA,TRBJ2-1,NA,CASSESASLYEQFF,TGCGCCAGCAGTGAGTCGGCCTCCTTGTATGAGCAGTTCTTC
TRBV9,NA,TRBJ2-2,NA,CASSVVPSRSGELFF,TGTGCCAGCAGCGTAGTGCCATCCCGATCCGGGGAGCTGTTTTTT
TRBV12-3/TRBV12-4,NA,TRBJ2-5,NA,CASTGTEGGQTQYF,TGTGCCAGCACCGGGACCGAAGGAGGACAGACCCAGTACTTC
TRBV20-1,NA,TRBJ2-7,NA,CSAREPSSRAEQYF,TGCAGTGCTAGAGAGCCTAGCTCAAGGGCCGAGCAGTACTTC
TRBV24-1,NA,TRBJ2-1,NA,CATSSTNNEQFF,TGTGCCACCAGTTCCACGAACAATGAGCAGTTCTTC
TRBV12-3/TRBV12-4,NA,TRBJ1-3,few,CASSPGLSSGNTIYF,TGTGCCAGCAGTCCTGGGCTGAGCTCTGGAAACACCATATATTTT
TRBV12-3/TRBV12-4,NA,TRBJ2-7,few,CASSGWPTYEQYF,TGTGCCAGCTCGGGATGGCCAACCTACGAGCAGTACTTC
TRBV12-3/TRBV12-4,NA,TRBJ2-1,few,CATGLSKYNEQFF,TGTGCCACGGGACTCTCAAAATACAATGAGCAGTTCTTC
TRBV5-1,NA,TRBJ2-1,NA,CASSHPGGQGYNEQFF,TGCGCCAGCAGCCACCCCGGGGGGCAGGGGTACAATGAGCAGTTCTTC
TRBV5-5,NA,TRBJ2-1,NA,CASSLGLRGRDPNEQFF,TGTGCCAGCAGCTTGGGTTTGCGGGGTAGGGACCCCAATGAGCAGTTCTTC
TRBV10-3,NA,TRBJ2-7,few,CAISPGTGNEQYF,TGTGCCATCAGCCCAGGGACTGGAAACGAGCAGTACTTC
TRBV5-5,TRBD2,TRBJ2-1,NA,CASSSTRLAGGRIEQFF,TGTGCCAGCAGCTCCACCCGACTAGCGGGAGGGCGTATTGAGCAGTTCTTC
TRBV5-1,NA,TRBJ2-5,NA,CASSSPVVGQETQYF,TGCGCCAGCAGCTCCCCCGTGGTAGGGCAAGAGACCCAGTACTTC
TRBV10-3,TRBD1,TRBJ2-5,few,CAISLQGAGETQYF,TGTGCCATCAGCTTACAGGGGGCAGGAGAGACCCAGTACTTC
TRBV25-1,TRBD1,TRBJ2-1,few,CASSEDRDRAYNEQFF,TGTGCCAGCAGTGAAGATCGGGACAGGGCCTACAATGAGCAGTTCTTC
TRBV12-3/TRBV12-4,TRBD2,TRBJ2-7,once,CASSLSGGYSYEQYF,TGTGCCAGCAGTTTAAGCGGGGGTTACTCCTACGAGCAGTACTTC
TRBV7-2,NA,TRBJ2-3,NA,CASSSLPLTTDTQYF,TGTGCCAGCAGCTCCCTCCCCCTCACGACAGATACGCAGTATTTT
TRBV20-1,NA,TRBJ2-1,NA,CSARDPERGGRGAEQFF,TGCAGTGCTAGAGATCCGGAGAGGGGGGGGCGCGGAGCTGAGCAGTTCTTC
TRBV7-9,NA,TRBJ2-1,many,CASSPRPSSYNEQFF,TGTGCCAGCAGCCCTCGGCCTAGCTCCTACAATGAGCAGTTCTTC
TRBV20-1,NA,TRBJ2-1,few,CSAPRLDSSYNEQFF,TGCAGTGCTCCTCGACTGGATAGCTCCTACAATGAGCAGTTCTTC
TRBV9,NA,TRBJ2-2,NA,CASSGVGLTGELFF,TGTGCCAGCAGCGGAGTGGGCCTCACCGGGGAGCTGTTTTTT